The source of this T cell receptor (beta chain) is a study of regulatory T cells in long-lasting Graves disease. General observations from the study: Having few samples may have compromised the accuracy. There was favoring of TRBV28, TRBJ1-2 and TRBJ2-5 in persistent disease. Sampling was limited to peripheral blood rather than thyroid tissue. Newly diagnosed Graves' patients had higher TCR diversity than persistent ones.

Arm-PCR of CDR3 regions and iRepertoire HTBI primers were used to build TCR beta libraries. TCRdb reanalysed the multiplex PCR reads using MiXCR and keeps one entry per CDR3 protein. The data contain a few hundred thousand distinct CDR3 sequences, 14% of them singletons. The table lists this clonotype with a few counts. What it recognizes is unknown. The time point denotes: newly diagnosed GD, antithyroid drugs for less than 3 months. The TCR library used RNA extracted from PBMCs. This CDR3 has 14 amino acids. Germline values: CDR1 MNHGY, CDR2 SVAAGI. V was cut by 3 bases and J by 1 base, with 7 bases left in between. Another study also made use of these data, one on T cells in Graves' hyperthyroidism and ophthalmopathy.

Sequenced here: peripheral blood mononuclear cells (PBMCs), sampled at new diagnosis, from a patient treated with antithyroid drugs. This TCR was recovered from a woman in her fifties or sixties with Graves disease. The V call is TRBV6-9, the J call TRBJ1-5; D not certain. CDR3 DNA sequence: TGTGCCAGCAGTTACCGTGAGAGCAATCAGCCCCAGCATTTT. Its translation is CASSYRESNQPQHF.